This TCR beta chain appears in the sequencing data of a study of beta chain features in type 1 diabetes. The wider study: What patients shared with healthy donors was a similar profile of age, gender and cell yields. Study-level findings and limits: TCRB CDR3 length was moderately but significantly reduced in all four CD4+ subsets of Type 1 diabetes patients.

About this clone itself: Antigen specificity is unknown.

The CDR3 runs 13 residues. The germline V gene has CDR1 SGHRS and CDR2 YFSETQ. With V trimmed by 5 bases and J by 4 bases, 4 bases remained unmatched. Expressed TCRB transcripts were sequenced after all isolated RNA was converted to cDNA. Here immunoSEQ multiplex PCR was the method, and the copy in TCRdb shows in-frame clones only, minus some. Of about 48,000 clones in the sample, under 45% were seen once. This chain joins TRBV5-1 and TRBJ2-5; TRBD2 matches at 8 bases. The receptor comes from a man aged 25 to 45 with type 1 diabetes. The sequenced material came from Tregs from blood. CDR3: CASRGAGVETQYF. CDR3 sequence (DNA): TGCGCCAGCAGGGGAGCGGGAGTAGAGACCCAGTACTTC.